This TCR beta chain was captured in a study of T cells in Graves' hyperthyroidism and ophthalmopathy. CDR1 is ENHRY and CDR2 is SYGVKD in the germline V gene. This CDR3 region has 11 residues. V was shortened by 8 bases and J by 5 bases, with 10 bases between the two germline ends. This clonotype was detected a few times. Researchers took RNA transcripts and amplified the TCR beta CDR3 regions from them. TCR CDR3 underwent first-round RT-PCR with the HTBI primer set. TCRdb ran MiXCR on the multiplex PCR reads and lists one entry per CDR3 protein. Of roughly 510,000 distinct CDR3 sequences listed, 40% to 50% are singletons.

The chain has TRBV10-3 and TRBJ2-7; weak D call: TRBD1 (6 bases). Sequenced sample: peripheral blood or thyroid tissue (not recorded which). This TCR derives from an adult woman with Graves' disease, either hyperthyroidism or ophthalmopathy (not recorded which). The CDR3: CAIQQGNEQYF. The CDR3 nucleotides are TGTGCCATCCAACAGGGTAACGAGCAGTACTTC.